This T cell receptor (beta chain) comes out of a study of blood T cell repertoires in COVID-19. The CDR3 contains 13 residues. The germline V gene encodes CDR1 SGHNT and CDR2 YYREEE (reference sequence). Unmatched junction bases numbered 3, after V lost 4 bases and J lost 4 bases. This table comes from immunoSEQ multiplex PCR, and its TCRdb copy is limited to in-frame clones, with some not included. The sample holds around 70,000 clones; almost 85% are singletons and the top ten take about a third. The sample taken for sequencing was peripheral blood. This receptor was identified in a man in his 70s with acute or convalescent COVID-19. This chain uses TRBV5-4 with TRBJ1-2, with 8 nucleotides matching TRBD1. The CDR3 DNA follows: TGTGCCAGCAGCGAGGACAGGGTCTATGGCTACACCTTC. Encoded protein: CASSEDRVYGYTF.